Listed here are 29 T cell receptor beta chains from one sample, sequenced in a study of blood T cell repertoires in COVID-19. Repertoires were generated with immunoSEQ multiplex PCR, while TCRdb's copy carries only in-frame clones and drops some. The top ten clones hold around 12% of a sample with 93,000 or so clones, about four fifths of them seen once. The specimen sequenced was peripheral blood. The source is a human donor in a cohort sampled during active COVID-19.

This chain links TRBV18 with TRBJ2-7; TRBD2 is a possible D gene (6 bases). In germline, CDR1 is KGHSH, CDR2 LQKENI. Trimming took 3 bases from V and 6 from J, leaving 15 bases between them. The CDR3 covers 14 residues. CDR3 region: CASSPGGGEGEQYF. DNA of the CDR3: TGTGCCAGCTCACCGGGCGGCGGGGAAGGCGAGCAGTACTTC.

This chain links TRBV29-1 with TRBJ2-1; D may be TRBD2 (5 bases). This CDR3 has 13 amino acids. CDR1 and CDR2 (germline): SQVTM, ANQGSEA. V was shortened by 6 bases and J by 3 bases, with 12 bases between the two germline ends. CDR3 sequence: CSVRYRGYNEQFF. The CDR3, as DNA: TGCAGCGTCCGATACCGGGGCTACAATGAGCAGTTCTTC.

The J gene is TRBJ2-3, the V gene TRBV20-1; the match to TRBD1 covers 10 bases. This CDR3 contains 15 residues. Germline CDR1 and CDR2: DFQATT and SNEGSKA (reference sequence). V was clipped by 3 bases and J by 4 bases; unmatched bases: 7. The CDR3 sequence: CSASKGQGVADTQYF. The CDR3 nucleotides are TGCAGTGCTAGTAAAGGACAGGGGGTAGCAGATACGCAGTATTTT.

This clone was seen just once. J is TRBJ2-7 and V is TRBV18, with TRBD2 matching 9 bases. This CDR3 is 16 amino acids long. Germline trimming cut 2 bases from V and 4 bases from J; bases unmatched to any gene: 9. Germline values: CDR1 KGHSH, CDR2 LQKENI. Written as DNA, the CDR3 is TGTGCCAGCTCACCATTGGAAGCGGGGGGCCCTTACGAGCAGTACTTC. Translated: CASSPLEAGGPYEQYF.

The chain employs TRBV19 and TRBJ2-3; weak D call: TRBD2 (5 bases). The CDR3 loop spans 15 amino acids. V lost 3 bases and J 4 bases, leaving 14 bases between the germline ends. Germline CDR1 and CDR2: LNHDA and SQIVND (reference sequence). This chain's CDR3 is CASSIVAGKADTQYF. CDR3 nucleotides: TGTGCCAGTAGTATTGTGGCCGGGAAGGCAGATACGCAGTATTTT.

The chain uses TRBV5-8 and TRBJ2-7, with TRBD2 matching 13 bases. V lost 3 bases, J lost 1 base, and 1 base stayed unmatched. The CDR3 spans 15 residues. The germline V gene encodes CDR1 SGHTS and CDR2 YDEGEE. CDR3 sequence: CASSSGLAGSYEQYF. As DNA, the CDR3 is TGTGCCAGCAGCTCGGGACTAGCGGGATCCTACGAGCAGTACTTC.

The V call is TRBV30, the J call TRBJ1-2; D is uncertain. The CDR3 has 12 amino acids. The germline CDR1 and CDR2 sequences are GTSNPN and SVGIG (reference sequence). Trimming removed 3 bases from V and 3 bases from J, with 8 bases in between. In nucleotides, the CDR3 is TGTGCCTGGAGCCCCGCGGACTATGGCTACACCTTC. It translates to CAWSPADYGYTF.

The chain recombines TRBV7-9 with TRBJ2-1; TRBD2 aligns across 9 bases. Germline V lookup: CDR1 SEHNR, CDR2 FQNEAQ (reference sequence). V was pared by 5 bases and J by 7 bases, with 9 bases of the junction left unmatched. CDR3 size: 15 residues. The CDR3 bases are TGTGCCAGCAGCCTTAGCGGGGGTACGAGGAATGAGCAGTTCTTC. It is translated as CASSLSGGTRNEQFF.

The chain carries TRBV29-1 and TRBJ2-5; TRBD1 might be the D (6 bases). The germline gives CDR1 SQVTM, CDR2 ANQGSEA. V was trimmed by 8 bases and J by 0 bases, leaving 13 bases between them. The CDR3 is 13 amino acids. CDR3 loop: CSTRTGNQETQYF. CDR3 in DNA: TGCAGCACCCGTACAGGGAACCAAGAGACCCAGTACTTC.

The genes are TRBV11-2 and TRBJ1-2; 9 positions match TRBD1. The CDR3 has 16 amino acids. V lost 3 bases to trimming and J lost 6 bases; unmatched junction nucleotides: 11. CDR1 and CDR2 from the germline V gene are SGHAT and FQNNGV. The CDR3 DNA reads TGTGCCAGCAGCTTGGGTCCATACCGGGACAGGGATGGCTACACCTTC. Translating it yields CASSLGPYRDRDGYTF.

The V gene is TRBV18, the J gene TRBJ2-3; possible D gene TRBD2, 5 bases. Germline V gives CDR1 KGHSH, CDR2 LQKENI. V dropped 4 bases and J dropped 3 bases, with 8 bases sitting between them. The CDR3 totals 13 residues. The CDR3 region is CASSLSGTDTQYF. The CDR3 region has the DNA TGTGCCAGCTCACTCTCGGGAACAGATACGCAGTATTTT.

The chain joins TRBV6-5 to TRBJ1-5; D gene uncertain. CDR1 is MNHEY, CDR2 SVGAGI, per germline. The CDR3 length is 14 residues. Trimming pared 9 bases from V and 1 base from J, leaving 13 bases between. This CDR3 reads CASLEAVSNQPQHF. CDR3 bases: TGTGCCAGTCTCGAGGCAGTGAGCAATCAGCCCCAGCATTTT.

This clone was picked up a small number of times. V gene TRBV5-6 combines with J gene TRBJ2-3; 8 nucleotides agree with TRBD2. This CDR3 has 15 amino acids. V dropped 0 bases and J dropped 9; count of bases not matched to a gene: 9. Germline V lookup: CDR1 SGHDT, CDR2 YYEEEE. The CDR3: CASSLEGRGGGTQYF. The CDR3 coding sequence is TGTGCCAGCAGCTTGGAGGGGCGCGGCGGGGGGACGCAGTATTTT.

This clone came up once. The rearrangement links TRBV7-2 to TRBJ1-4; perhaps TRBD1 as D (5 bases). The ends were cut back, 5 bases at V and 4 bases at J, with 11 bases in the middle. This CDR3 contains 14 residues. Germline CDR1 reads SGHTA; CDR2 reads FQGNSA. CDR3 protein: CASSPDSNNEKLFF. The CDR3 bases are TGTGCCAGCAGCCCAGACAGTAATAATGAAAAACTGTTTTTT.

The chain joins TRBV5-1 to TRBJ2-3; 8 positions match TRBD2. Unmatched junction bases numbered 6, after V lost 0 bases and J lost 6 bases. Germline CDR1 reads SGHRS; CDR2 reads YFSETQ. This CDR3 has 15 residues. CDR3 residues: CASSLDGTSLDTQYF. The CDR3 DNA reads TGCGCCAGCAGCTTGGATGGGACTAGTCTCGATACGCAGTATTTT.

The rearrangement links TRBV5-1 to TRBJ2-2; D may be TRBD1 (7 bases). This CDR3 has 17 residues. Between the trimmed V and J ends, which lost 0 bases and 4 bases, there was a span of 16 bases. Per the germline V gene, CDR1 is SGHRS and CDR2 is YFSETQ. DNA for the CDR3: TGCGCCAGCAGCTTGGGGCGGCAGGGGGGACTCACCGGGGAGCTGTTTTTT. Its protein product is CASSLGRQGGLTGELFF.

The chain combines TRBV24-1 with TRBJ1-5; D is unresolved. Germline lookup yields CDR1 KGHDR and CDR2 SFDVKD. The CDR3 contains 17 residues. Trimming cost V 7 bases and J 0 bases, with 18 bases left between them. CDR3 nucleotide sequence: TGTGCCACCAGGCCCCGCGCTGCGGCCTATAGCAATCAGCCCCAGCATTTT. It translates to CATRPRAAAYSNQPQHF.

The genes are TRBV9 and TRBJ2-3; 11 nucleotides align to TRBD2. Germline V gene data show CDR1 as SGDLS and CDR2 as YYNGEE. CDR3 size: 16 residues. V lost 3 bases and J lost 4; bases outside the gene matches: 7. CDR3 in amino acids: CASSGELAGASDTQYF. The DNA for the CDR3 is TGTGCCAGCAGCGGGGAACTAGCGGGGGCGTCAGATACGCAGTATTTT. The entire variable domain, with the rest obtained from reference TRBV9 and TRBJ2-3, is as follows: DSGVTQTPKHLITATGQRVTLRCSPRSGDLSVYWYQQSLDQGLQFLIQYYNGEERAKGNILERFSAQQFPDLHSELNLSSLELGDSALYFCASSGELAGASDTQYFGPGTRLTVL.

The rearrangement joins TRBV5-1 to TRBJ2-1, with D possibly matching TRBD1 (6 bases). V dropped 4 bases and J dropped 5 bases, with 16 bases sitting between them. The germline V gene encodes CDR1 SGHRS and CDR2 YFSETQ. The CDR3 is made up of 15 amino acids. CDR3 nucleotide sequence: TGCGCCAGCAGCCTGGTCATAGGACAGAACAATGAGCAGTTCTTC. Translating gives CASSLVIGQNNEQFF.

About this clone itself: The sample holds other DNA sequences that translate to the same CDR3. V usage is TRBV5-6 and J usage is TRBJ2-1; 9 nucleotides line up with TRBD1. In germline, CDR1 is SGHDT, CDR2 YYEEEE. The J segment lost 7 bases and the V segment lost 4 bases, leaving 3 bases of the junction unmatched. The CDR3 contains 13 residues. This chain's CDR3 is CASSPDRGNEQFF. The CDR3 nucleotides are TGTGCCAGCAGCCCTGACAGGGGGAATGAGCAGTTCTTC.

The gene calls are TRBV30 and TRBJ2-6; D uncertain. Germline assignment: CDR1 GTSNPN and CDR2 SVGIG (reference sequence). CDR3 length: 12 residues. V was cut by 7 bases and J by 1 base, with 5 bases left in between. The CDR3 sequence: CASPSGANVLTF. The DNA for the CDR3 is TGTGCCTCCCCTTCTGGGGCCAACGTCCTGACTTTC.

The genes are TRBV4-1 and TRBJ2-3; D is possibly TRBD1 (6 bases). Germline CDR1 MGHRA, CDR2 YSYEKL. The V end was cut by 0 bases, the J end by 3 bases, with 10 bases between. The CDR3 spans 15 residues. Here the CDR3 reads CASSQEGAKTDTQYF. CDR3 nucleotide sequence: TGCGCCAGCAGCCAAGAGGGGGCGAAAACAGATACGCAGTATTTT.

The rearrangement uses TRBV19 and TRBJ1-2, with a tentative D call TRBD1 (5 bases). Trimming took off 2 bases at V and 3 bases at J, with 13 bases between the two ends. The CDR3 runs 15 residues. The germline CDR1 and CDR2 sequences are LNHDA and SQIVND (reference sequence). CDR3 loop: CASSIQGGLDYGYTF. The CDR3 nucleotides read TGTGCCAGTAGTATACAGGGAGGGCTCGACTATGGCTACACCTTC.

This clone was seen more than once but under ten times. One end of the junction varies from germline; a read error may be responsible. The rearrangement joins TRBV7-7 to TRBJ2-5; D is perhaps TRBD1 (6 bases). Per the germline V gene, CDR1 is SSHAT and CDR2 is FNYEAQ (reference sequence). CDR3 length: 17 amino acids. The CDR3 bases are TGTGCTAGCAGCCCCCACCTCGGACAGTCGTACCAAGAGACCCAGTACTTC. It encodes CASSPHLGQSYQETQYF.

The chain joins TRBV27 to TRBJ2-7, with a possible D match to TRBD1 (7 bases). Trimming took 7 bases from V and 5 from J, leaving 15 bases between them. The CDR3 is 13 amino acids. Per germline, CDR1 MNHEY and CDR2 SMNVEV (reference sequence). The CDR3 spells CASTLAGGHEQYF. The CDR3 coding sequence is TGTGCCAGCACTCTTGCAGGGGGGCACGAGCAGTACTTC.

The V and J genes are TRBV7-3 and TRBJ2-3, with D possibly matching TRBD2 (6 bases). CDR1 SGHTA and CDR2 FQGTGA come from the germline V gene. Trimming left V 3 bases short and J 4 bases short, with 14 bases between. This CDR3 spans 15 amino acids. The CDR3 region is CASSFGSGPADTQYF. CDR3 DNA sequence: TGTGCCAGCAGCTTCGGTAGCGGCCCCGCAGATACGCAGTATTTT.

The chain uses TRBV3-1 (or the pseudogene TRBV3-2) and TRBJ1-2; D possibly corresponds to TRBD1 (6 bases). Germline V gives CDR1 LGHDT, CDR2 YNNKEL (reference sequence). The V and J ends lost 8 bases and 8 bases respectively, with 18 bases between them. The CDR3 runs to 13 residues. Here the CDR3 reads CASANSGERGYTF. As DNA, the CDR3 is TGTGCCAGCGCAAATTCAGGGGAGAGAGGCTACACCTTC.

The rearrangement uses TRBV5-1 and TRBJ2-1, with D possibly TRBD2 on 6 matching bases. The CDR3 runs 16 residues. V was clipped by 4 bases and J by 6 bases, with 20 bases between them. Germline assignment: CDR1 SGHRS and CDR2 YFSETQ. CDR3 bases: TGCGCCAGCAGCCTTGGGTACGGGGGTCAGGTCAATGAGCAGTTCTTC. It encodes CASSLGYGGQVNEQFF.

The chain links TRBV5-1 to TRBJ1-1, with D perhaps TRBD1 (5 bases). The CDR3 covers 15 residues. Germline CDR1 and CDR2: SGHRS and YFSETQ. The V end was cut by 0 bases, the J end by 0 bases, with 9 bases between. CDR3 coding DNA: TGCGCCAGCAGCTTGGAACCGACAGTGAACACTGAAGCTTTCTTT. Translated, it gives CASSLEPTVNTEAFF.